The 19 T cell receptor beta chains in this list originate from one sample, sequenced in a study of Tregs in tolerant kidney transplant recipients. Sequencing used immunoSEQ multiplex PCR; TCRdb keeps in-frame clones, though not all of them. Its listing shows approximately 30,000 clones. Sequenced material: CD8+ T cells from blood, taken before the transplant. Receptor source: a human donor who received a combined kidney and bone marrow transplant.

In the case of this clone: The read halts 3 residues ahead of the CDR3 end, with the missing end drawn from the germline J gene. The rearrangement joins TRBV28 to TRBJ2-6; D gene uncertain. The V end lost 5 bases, the J end lost 4 bases, and 15 bases lay between the germline ends. Germline values: CDR1 MDHEN, CDR2 SYDVKM. This CDR3 has 16 residues. CDR3 protein: CASSPTSVAGANVLTF. CDR3 DNA (partial): TGTGCCAGCAGTCCAACCTCTGTGGCCGGGGCCAACGTC. Supplemented by reference TRBV28 and TRBJ2-6, the full variable domain reads DVKVTQSSRYLVKRTGEKVFLECVQDMDHENMFWYRQDPGLGLRLIYFSYDVKMKEKGDIPEGYSVSREKKERFSLILESASTNQTSMYLCASSPTSVAGANVLTFGAGSRLTVL.

Measured by frequency, this clone is medium-sized. The CDR3 end is not reached by the read, which stops 3 residues before it; the germline J gene fills it in. The sample holds other DNA sequences that translate to the same CDR3. This chain joins TRBV20-1 and TRBJ2-3; 7 positions agree with TRBD2. The length of the CDR3 is 15 residues. Germline V gene data show CDR1 as DFQATT and CDR2 as SNEGSKA (reference sequence). With V trimmed by 3 bases and J by 0 bases, 6 bases remained unmatched. CDR3 DNA, as far as it was read: TGCAGTGCTAGGAGACTAGCTGATAGCACAGATACG. Encoded protein: CSARRLADSTDT. In full, the CDR3 is CSARRLADSTDTQYF.

Comments on this clone: The read finishes 3 residues shy of the CDR3 end, and the germline J gene is used to complete it. The genes are TRBV7-3 and TRBJ1-6, with D unclear. There are 14 residues in the CDR3. Germline V gene sequence: CDR1 SGHTA, CDR2 FQGTGA. Trimming left V 0 bases short and J 10 bases short, with 10 bases between. The CDR3 DNA, read in part, is TGTGCCAGCAGCTTAACGGTCGGCGGATCACCC. This translates into CASSLTVGGSP. The CDR3 reads in full as CASSLTVGGSPLHF.

Comment on this clone: The read ends 3 residues shy of where the CDR3 ends; the end is completed using the germline J gene. This chain joins TRBV7-6 and TRBJ1-1; TRBD1 is a possible D gene (6 bases). Germline lookup yields CDR1 SGHVS and CDR2 FNYEAQ. CDR3 length: 17 residues. Trimming removed 2 bases from V and 3 bases from J, with 19 bases in between. The part of the CDR3 DNA that was read is TGTGCCAGCAGCTTAACCACAGGGCGAATGGAAGACACTGAA. Its protein product is CASSLTTGRMEDTE. The CDR3, in full, reads CASSLTTGRMEDTEAFF.

For this clone: Read coverage stops 3 residues before the CDR3 terminus; the germline J gene supplies the remainder. The chain uses TRBV6-2 or TRBV6-3 and TRBJ1-1; TRBD1 matches at 7 bases. The V segment lost 1 base and the J segment 1 base; nucleotides outside the gene matches: 6. The CDR3 totals 16 residues. Germline V gene sequence: CDR1 MNHEY, CDR2 SVGEGT. CDR3 region: CASSYFRQGTNTEAFF. The covered CDR3 bases are TGTGCCAGCAGTTACTTCCGACAGGGAACGAACACTGAA.

In terms of frequency, this clone is medium-sized. The CDR3 sequence: CSASSGGGGWENQPQHF. CDR3 DNA, as far as it was read: TGCAGTGCTAGTTCTGGGGGCGGGGGCTGGGAAAATCAGCCC. The chain combines TRBV20-1 with TRBJ1-5; D may be TRBD1 (6 bases). The read terminates 3 residues before the CDR3 end, so the remaining end is supplied by the germline J gene. This CDR3 has 17 residues. Trimming removed 3 bases at V and 4 bases at J, with 22 bases between. Germline loops: CDR1 DFQATT, CDR2 SNEGSKA (reference sequence).

This chain's CDR3 is CSARALSSSYEQYF. The CDR3 DNA, read in part, is TGCAGTGCTAGAGCGCTGTCTAGTTCCTACGAG. This sequence joins TRBV20-1 and TRBJ2-7; no definite D call. The read terminates 3 residues before the CDR3 end, so the remaining end is supplied by the germline J gene. The ends were cut back, 1 base at V and 1 base at J, with 11 bases in the middle. This CDR3 contains 14 residues. From germline, CDR1 is DFQATT and CDR2 SNEGSKA (reference sequence).

On this clone itself: The read gets to within 3 residues of the CDR3 end, and the germline J gene fills in the rest. V usage is TRBV19 and J usage is TRBJ1-1; possibly TRBD1 for D (5 bases). The CDR3 covers 16 residues. Germline-derived CDR1 and CDR2 are LNHDA and SQIVND (reference sequence). V lost 3 bases, J lost 0 bases, and 14 bases lay in between. The CDR3 spells CASSMAGIEMNTEAFF. The CDR3 bases that were read are TGTGCCAGTAGTATGGCAGGGATAGAGATGAACACTGAA.

In regard to this clone: The CDR3 end lies 3 residues beyond the end of the read and is filled in from the germline J gene. The J gene is TRBJ1-1, the V gene TRBV5-1; no clear D. Germline CDR1 and CDR2: SGHRS and YFSETQ. Trimming took off 5 bases at V and 7 bases at J, with 15 bases between the two ends. The CDR3 is 13 residues long. CDR3 bases read: TGCGCCAGCAGTCAAGAACCCACTGATGAA. Translation: CASSQEPTDE. The whole CDR3 sequence reads CASSQEPTDEAFF.

On this clone itself: From the germline J gene comes the end of the CDR3, since the read stops 3 residues before it. This rearrangement joins TRBV20-1 to TRBJ1-1, with unresolved D. This CDR3 spans 11 amino acids. The germline V and J ends were trimmed by 0 bases and 5 bases, with 4 bases remaining between them. Looked up from germline, CDR1 is DFQATT and CDR2 is SNEGSKA (reference sequence). CDR3 bases read: TGCAGTGCTAGAGACGGGACTGAA. This gives the protein CSARDGTE. The entire CDR3 protein is CSARDGTEAFF.

On this clone itself: With the read ending 3 residues before the CDR3 end, the germline J gene is used to fill in that end. The rearrangement joins TRBV19 to TRBJ2-1, with TRBD2 matching over 10 bases. CDR1 and CDR2 (germline): LNHDA, SQIVND (reference sequence). The CDR3 is 17 amino acids. V dropped 5 bases and J dropped 5; count of bases not matched to a gene: 12. The CDR3 bases that were read are TGTGCCAGTAGTCCCCCTAGCGGGAGTATCCCCCACAATGAG. This codes for CASSPPSGSIPHNE. The CDR3 in its entirety is CASSPPSGSIPHNEQFF.

Notes on this clone: The read terminates 3 residues ahead of where the CDR3 ends, so the germline J gene completes it. This chain uses TRBV7-8 with TRBJ2-7; 10 nucleotides align to TRBD2. V lost 0 bases, J lost 6 bases, and 5 bases stayed unmatched. Per germline, CDR1 SGHVS and CDR2 FQNEAQ. This CDR3 has 15 amino acids. CDR3 residues: CASSLALAGVAEQYF. The covered CDR3 bases are TGTGCCAGCAGCTTAGCCCTAGCGGGAGTCGCCGAG.

Concerning this clone: The read ends 3 residues early relative to the CDR3; the germline J gene fills the gap. The chain links TRBV29-1 to TRBJ1-3, with D possibly being TRBD1 (6 bases). The ends were cut back, 6 bases at V and 0 bases at J, with 15 bases in the middle. This CDR3 contains 15 residues. Germline CDR1 and CDR2: SQVTM and ANQGSEA. The CDR3 here is CSVQPGASSGNTIYF. The CDR3 bases that were read are TGCAGCGTCCAACCAGGGGCAAGCTCTGGAAACACC. Supplemented by reference TRBV29-1 and TRBJ1-3, the full variable domain reads SAVISQKPSRDICQRGTSLTIQCQVDSQVTMMFWYRQQPGQSLTLIATANQGSEATYESGFVIDKFPISRPNLTFSTLTVSNMSPEDSSIYLCSVQPGASSGNTIYFGEGSWLTVV.

For this clone: The read ends 3 residues before the CDR3 terminus; that terminus is restored from the germline J gene. The chain is built from TRBV5-6 and TRBJ2-7, with a possible D match to TRBD2 (7 bases). The CDR3 contains 14 residues. Between the trimmed V and J ends, which lost 2 bases and 5 bases, there was a span of 14 bases. Germline values: CDR1 SGHDT, CDR2 YYEEEE. The covered CDR3 bases are TGTGCCAGCAGCTTTGGGGGGGCCCCACACGAG. This gives the protein CASSFGGAPHE. The entire CDR3 is CASSFGGAPHEQYF.

Of note for this clone: The observed sequence ends 3 residues before the CDR3 terminus, with the missing tail filled in from the germline J gene. The V gene is TRBV7-6, the J gene TRBJ2-7, with TRBD2 matching over 8 bases. The germline gives CDR1 SGHVS, CDR2 FNYEAQ. After removal of 2 bases from V and 2 bases from J, the junction contained 5 bases not matched to a gene. The CDR3 sequence is 15 residues long. The DNA read from the CDR3 is TGTGCCAGCAGCTTATCCGGTAGCGGGACCTACGAG. Translation: CASSLSGSGTYE. The CDR3 as a whole reads CASSLSGSGTYEQYF.

Comments on this clone: The read terminates 3 residues before the CDR3 end, so the remaining end is supplied by the germline J gene. The V and J genes are TRBV19 and TRBJ2-1, with a weak D call TRBD2 (6 bases). Between the trimmed V and J ends, which lost 5 bases and 9 bases, there was a span of 14 bases. The CDR3 length is 13 residues. Germline V lookup: CDR1 LNHDA, CDR2 SQIVND (reference sequence). Partial CDR3 DNA: TGTGCCAGTAGTCCCACTAGCCAGGTTGAG. Translating it yields CASSPTSQVE. In full, the CDR3 is CASSPTSQVEQFF. The full variable domain, in which reference TRBV19 and TRBJ2-1 provide the parts outside the CDR3, is DGGITQSPKYLFRKEGQNVTLSCEQNLNHDAMYWYRQDPGQGLRLIYYSQIVNDFQKGDIAEGYSVSREKKESFPLTVTSAQKNPTAFYLCASSPTSQVEQFFGPGTRLTVL.

About this clone: Coverage ceases 3 residues before the CDR3 finishes, and the germline J gene fills in the end. This chain joins TRBV20-1 and TRBJ1-2; the match to TRBD1 covers 10 bases. Per the germline V gene, CDR1 is DFQATT and CDR2 is SNEGSKA (reference sequence). Trimming removed 6 bases from V and 2 bases from J; junction bases left unmatched: 6. The CDR3 has 14 residues. CDR3 DNA, as far as it was read: TGCAGTGCCGTAGACAGGGGGCTCAACTATGGC. The encoded protein is CSAVDRGLNYG. In full, the CDR3 is CSAVDRGLNYGYTF.

Concerning this clone itself: The read ends 3 residues early relative to the CDR3; the germline J gene fills the gap. The chain has TRBV5-5 and TRBJ2-7, with TRBD1 as a possible D gene (7 bases). The CDR3 covers 14 residues. V gave up 2 bases and J gave up 4 bases, with 13 bases separating them. CDR1 is SGHKS, CDR2 YYEKEE, per germline (reference sequence). Incomplete CDR3 DNA: TGTGCCAGCAGCTTCGGAGGGGGCCCTTACGAG. Translation gives CASSFGGGPYE. The full CDR3 sequence reads CASSFGGGPYEQYF.

Note on this clone: The read ends 3 residues before the CDR3 terminus; that terminus is restored from the germline J gene. The chain carries TRBV7-9 and TRBJ2-5, with D possibly TRBD2 on 5 matching bases. The CDR3 has 13 residues. Germline assignment: CDR1 SEHNR and CDR2 FQNEAQ (reference sequence). The V end lost 5 bases, the J end lost 1 base, and 8 bases lay between the germline ends. The CDR3 bases that were read are TGTGCCAGCAGCCCCCGGGGCCAAGAGACC. It translates to CASSPRGQET. The CDR3 in full is CASSPRGQETQYF.